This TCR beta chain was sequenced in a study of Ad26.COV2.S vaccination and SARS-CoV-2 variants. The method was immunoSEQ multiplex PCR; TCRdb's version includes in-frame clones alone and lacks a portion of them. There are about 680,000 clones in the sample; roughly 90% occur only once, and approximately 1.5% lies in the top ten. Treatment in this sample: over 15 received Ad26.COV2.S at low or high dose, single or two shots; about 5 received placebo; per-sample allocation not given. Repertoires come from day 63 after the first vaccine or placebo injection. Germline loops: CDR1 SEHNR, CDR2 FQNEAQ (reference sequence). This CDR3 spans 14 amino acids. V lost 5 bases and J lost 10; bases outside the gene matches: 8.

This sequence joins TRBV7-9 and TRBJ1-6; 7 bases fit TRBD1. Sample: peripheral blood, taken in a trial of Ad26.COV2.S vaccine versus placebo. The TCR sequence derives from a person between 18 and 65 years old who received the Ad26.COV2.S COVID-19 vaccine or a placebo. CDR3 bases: TGTGCCAGCAGCACTAGACAGGGACCCTCACCCCTCCACTTT. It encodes CASSTRQGPSPLHF. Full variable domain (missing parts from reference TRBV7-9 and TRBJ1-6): DTGVSQNPRHKITKRGQNVTFRCDPISEHNRLYWYRQTLGQGPEFLTYFQNEAQLEKSRLLSDRFSAERPKGSFSTLEIQRTEQGDSAMYLCASSTRQGPSPLHFGNGTRLTVT.